Given below is one T cell receptor (beta chain) in context. Germline is not matched at one junction end, which may reflect a read error. The germline CDR1 and CDR2 sequences are SSHAT and FNYEAQ (reference sequence). The CDR3 totals 13 residues. The sample originates from a study of early T cells in non-severe SARS-CoV-2 infection. Tagging with unique molecular identifiers was applied to individual cDNA molecules. TCRdb used MiXCR to reprocess the 5' RACE reads, holding one entry per CDR3 protein. The sample contains roughly 100,000 distinct CDR3 sequences, more than 10% of which appear only once. This chain uses TRBV7-7 with TRBJ2-5; 8 nucleotides match TRBD2. This material consisted of whole blood, taken at baseline. This TCR was recovered from an adult who was a healthcare worker with PCR-confirmed SARS-CoV-2 infection or an uninfected control (not recorded which). CDR3 in amino acids: CASSLGLAETQYF. CDR3 DNA: TGTGCTAGCAGCTTAGGACTAGCCGAGACCCAGTACTTC.